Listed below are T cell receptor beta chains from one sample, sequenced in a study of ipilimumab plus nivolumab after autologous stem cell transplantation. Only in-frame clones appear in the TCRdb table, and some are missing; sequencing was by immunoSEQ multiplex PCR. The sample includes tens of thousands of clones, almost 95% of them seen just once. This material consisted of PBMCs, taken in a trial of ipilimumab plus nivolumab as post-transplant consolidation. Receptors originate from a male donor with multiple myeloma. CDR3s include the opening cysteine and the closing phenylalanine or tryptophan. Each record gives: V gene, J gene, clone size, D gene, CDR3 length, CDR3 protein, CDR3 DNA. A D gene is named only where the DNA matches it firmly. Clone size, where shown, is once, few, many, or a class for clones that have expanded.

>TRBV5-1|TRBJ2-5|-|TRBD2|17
CASSLGLAGANQETQYF
TGCGCCAGCAGCTTGGGACTAGCGGGGGCCAATCAAGAGACCCAGTACTTC
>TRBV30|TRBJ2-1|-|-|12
CAWGDGGLEQFF
TGTGCCTGGGGGGACGGGGGATTAGAGCAGTTCTTC
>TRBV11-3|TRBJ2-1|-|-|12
CASSCYRVEQFF
TGTGCCAGCAGCTGCTACAGGGTTGAGCAGTTCTTC
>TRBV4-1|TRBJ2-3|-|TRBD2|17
CASSPTGTSGVTDTQYF
TGCGCCAGCAGCCCGACCGGGACTAGCGGGGTGACAGATACGCAGTATTTT
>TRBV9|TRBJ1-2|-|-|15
CASSVVSPDFYGYTF
TGTGCCAGCAGCGTAGTAAGCCCAGATTTCTATGGCTACACCTTC
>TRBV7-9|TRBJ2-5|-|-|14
CASSQPGAGETQYF
TGTGCCAGCAGCCAGCCGGGTGCCGGGGAGACCCAGTACTTC
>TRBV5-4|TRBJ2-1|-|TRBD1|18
CASSFRQGPLNSYNEQFF
TGTGCCAGCAGCTTCCGACAGGGCCCACTCAACTCCTACAATGAGCAGTTCTTC
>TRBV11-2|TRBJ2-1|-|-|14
CASSQSGRYNEQFF
TGTGCCAGCAGCCAAAGCGGAAGGTACAATGAGCAGTTCTTC
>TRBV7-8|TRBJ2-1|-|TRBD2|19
CASSRQSVAGGLPYNEQFF
TGTGCCAGCAGCCGACAGTCGGTAGCGGGGGGGCTCCCCTACAATGAGCAGTTCTTC
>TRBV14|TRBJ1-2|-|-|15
CASSLRRGADYGYTF
TGTGCCAGCAGCCTCAGACGGGGTGCGGACTATGGCTACACCTTC
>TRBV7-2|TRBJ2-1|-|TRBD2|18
CASSRINSGLAGDNEQFF
TGTGCCAGCAGCCGTATTAACTCGGGACTAGCGGGGGACAATGAGCAGTTCTTC
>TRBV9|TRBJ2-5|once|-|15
CASSVTPGDKETQYF
TGTGCCAGCAGCGTTACCCCCGGGGATAAAGAGACCCAGTACTTC
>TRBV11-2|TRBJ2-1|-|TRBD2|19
CASNPTGTSGGKAYNEQFF
TGTGCCAGCAATCCAACCGGGACTAGCGGGGGGAAGGCTTACAATGAGCAGTTCTTC
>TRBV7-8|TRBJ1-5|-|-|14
CASSLASANQPQHF
TGTGCCAGCAGCTTAGCGTCGGCCAATCAGCCCCAGCATTTT
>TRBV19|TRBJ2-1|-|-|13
CASSSLGGNEQFF
TGTGCCAGTAGTAGCCTTGGCGGCAATGAGCAGTTCTTC
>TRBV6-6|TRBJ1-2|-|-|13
CASSSPGLSGYTF
TGTGCCAGCAGCTCCCCAGGGCTAAGTGGCTACACCTTC
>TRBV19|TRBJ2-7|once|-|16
CASSPTIRQDYYEQYF
TGTGCCAGTAGTCCCACAATACGACAGGATTACTACGAGCAGTACTTC
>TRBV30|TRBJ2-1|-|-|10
CAWRTSVPFF
TGTGCCTGGAGGACTAGTGTTCCTTTCTTC
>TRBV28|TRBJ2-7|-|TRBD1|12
CASRYRGLEQYF
TGTGCCAGCAGGTACAGGGGGCTGGAGCAGTACTTC
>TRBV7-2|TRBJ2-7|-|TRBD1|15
CASSTRQGSLYEQYF
TGTGCCAGCAGCACTAGACAGGGGAGTCTCTACGAGCAGTACTTC
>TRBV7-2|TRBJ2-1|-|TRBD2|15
CASSLETSGYNEQFF
TGTGCCAGCAGCTTAGAGACTAGCGGATACAATGAGCAGTTCTTC
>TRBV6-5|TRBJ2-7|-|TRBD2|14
CASRYSGGVNEQYF
TGTGCCAGCAGGTATAGCGGGGGGGTCAACGAGCAGTACTTC
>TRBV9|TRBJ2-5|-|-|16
CASSVGIAGRQETQYF
TGTGCCAGCAGCGTAGGAATCGCGGGGCGACAAGAGACCCAGTACTTC
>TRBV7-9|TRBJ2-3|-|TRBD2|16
CASSLPSGRFTDTQYF
TGTGCCAGCAGCTTACCTAGCGGGAGATTCACAGATACGCAGTATTTT
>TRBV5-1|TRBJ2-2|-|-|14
CASSVGGSTGELFF
TGCGCCAGCAGCGTGGGGGGCAGCACCGGGGAGCTGTTTTTT
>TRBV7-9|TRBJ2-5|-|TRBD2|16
CASSPPSGGNQETQYF
TGTGCCAGCAGCCCCCCTAGCGGGGGGAACCAAGAGACCCAGTACTTC
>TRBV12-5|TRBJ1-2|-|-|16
CASGLTRTDPISGYTF
TGTGCTAGTGGTTTGACTCGGACCGACCCTATCTCTGGCTACACCTTC
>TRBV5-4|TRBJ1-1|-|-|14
CASSFGSGNTEAFF
TGTGCCAGCAGCTTTGGGAGTGGGAACACTGAAGCTTTCTTT
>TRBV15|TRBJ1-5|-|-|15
CATSRDLQVNQPQHF
TGTGCCACCAGCAGAGATTTGCAGGTCAATCAGCCCCAGCATTTT
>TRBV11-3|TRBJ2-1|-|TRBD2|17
CASSFDPVAGGLGEQFF
TGTGCCAGCAGCTTCGATCCGGTAGCGGGGGGGCTCGGTGAGCAGTTCTTC
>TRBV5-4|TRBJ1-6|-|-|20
CASSVGNQGGELSYNSPLHF
TGTGCCAGCAGCGTGGGGAATCAGGGTGGAGAGTTGTCCTATAATTCACCCCTCCACTTT
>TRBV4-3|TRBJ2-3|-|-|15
CASSQEGTGTDTQYF
TGCGCCAGCAGCCAAGAAGGGACTGGGACAGATACGCAGTATTTT
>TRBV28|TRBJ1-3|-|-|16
CASSTPGLSSGNTIYF
TGTGCCAGCAGCACCCCCGGACTGAGCTCTGGAAACACCATATATTTT
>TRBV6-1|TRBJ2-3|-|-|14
CASKPVFSTDTQYF
TGTGCCAGCAAACCCGTGTTCTCCACAGATACGCAGTATTTT
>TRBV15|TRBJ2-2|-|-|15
CATISGPSGTGELFF
TGTGCCACCATTTCGGGGCCGAGCGGCACCGGGGAGCTGTTTTTT
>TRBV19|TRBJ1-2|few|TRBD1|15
CASRSRGSGDYGYTF
TGTGCCAGTAGGAGCAGGGGGAGCGGTGACTATGGCTACACCTTC
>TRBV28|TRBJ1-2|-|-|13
CASRRGGSYGYTF
TGTGCCAGCCGACGGGGGGGAAGCTATGGCTACACCTTC
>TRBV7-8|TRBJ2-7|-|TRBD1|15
CASSLAGTGPYEQYF
TGTGCCAGCAGCTTAGCTGGGACAGGACCCTACGAGCAGTACTTC
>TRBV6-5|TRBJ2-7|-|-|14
CASSYRGTGDEQYF
TGTGCCAGCAGTTACCGGGGGACCGGCGACGAGCAGTACTTC
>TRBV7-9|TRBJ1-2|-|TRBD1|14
CASSLGDRSYGYTF
TGTGCCAGCAGCTTAGGGGACAGAAGTTATGGCTACACCTTC
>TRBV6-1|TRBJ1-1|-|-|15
CASSERGAGGTEAFF
TGTGCCAGCAGTGAAAGAGGTGCGGGAGGCACTGAAGCTTTCTTT
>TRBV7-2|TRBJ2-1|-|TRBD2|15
CASSSGLGARHEQFF
TGTGCCAGCAGCTCGGGACTAGGAGCACGGCATGAGCAGTTCTTC